A selection of T cell receptor beta chains follows, all from one sample in a study of blood T cells in healthy people across ages. One entry per CDR3 protein results from TCRdb running MiXCR on the 5' RACE reads. The table lists approximately 900,000 distinct CDR3 sequences, 25% to 35% of them singletons, with 9.5% to 13% in the top ten. These records were also assigned to another study, of T cells of mothers and their children.

The sequenced sample consisted of blood. Receptor source: a woman aged 35 to 49 in good health. CDR3s include the opening cysteine and the closing phenylalanine or tryptophan. Fields, in order: J gene, CDR3 length, V gene, clone size, D gene, CDR3 DNA, CDR3 protein. A D gene is named only where the DNA matches it firmly. The size of a clone is reported for some rows only, either as once, few or many, or as a class for expanded clones.

j_gene: TRBJ1-2
len: 15
v_gene: TRBV15
abundance: many
d_gene: .
CDR3nt: TGTGCCACCAGCAGTTCCAGAGTCTTGGGCTATGGCTACACCTTC
CDR3aa: CATSSSRVLGYGYTF

j_gene: TRBJ2-1
len: 15
v_gene: TRBV27
abundance: few
d_gene: .
CDR3nt: TGTGCCACCAAACCACAGGGAAGCTCCTACAATGAGCAGTTCTTC
CDR3aa: CATKPQGSSYNEQFF

j_gene: TRBJ2-5
len: 14
v_gene: TRBV20-1
abundance: .
d_gene: .
CDR3nt: TGCAGTGCTAGAGATGTGGGGATTGGGGAGACCCAGTACTTC
CDR3aa: CSARDVGIGETQYF

j_gene: TRBJ2-7
len: 14
v_gene: TRBV20-1
abundance: many
d_gene: .
CDR3nt: TGCAGTGCTAGAGAGCCCAGGGGCGACTACGAGCAGTACTTC
CDR3aa: CSAREPRGDYEQYF

j_gene: TRBJ1-5
len: 11
v_gene: TRBV5-1
abundance: few
d_gene: .
CDR3nt: TGCGCCAGCCCCAAATCAAAGCCCCAGCATTTT
CDR3aa: CASPKSKPQHF

j_gene: TRBJ2-7
len: 13
v_gene: TRBV5-1
abundance: few
d_gene: .
CDR3nt: TGCGCCAGCAGCCCACGGACCTCCTACGGGCAGTACTTC
CDR3aa: CASSPRTSYGQYF

j_gene: TRBJ2-6
len: 18
v_gene: TRBV7-9
abundance: few
d_gene: .
CDR3nt: TGTGCCAGCAGCTCCACTTACATCACAGGGACTGGGGCCAACGTCCTGACTTTC
CDR3aa: CASSSTYITGTGANVLTF

j_gene: TRBJ1-2
len: 13
v_gene: TRBV28
abundance: few
d_gene: .
CDR3nt: TGTGCCAGCCAACGATTAAGCGAGGGGGGCTACACCTTC
CDR3aa: CASQRLSEGGYTF

j_gene: TRBJ2-5
len: 16
v_gene: TRBV6-5
abundance: many
d_gene: .
CDR3nt: TGTGCCAGCAGTTACTCACAGGGCACCATACAAGAGACCCAGTACTTC
CDR3aa: CASSYSQGTIQETQYF

j_gene: TRBJ2-1
len: 16
v_gene: TRBV28
abundance: .
d_gene: .
CDR3nt: TGTGCCAGCAGCCGGGCCGACATGACACCCTACAATGAGCAGTTCTTC
CDR3aa: CASSRADMTPYNEQFF

j_gene: TRBJ1-5
len: 16
v_gene: TRBV7-9
abundance: .
d_gene: .
CDR3nt: TGTGCCAGCAGCTCTTCATCTGGGGATAAAAGTCAGCCCCAGCATTTT
CDR3aa: CASSSSSGDKSQPQHF

j_gene: TRBJ1-1
len: 10
v_gene: TRBV28
abundance: .
d_gene: .
CDR3nt: TGTGCCAGCAGTACGCGGGAAGCTTTCTTT
CDR3aa: CASSTREAFF

j_gene: TRBJ2-2
len: 13
v_gene: TRBV15
abundance: .
d_gene: .
CDR3nt: TGTGCCACCAGCTCTAGAAACACCGGGGAGCTGTTTTTT
CDR3aa: CATSSRNTGELFF

j_gene: TRBJ2-7
len: 15
v_gene: TRBV28
abundance: .
d_gene: TRBD1
CDR3nt: TGTGCCAGCAGTTCGGAGGACAGGGGGCGCGACGAGCAGTACTTC
CDR3aa: CASSSEDRGRDEQYF

j_gene: TRBJ2-7
len: 16
v_gene: TRBV6-1
abundance: few
d_gene: .
CDR3nt: TGTGCCAGCAGTGTTAGACAGGCCAAAGTCTCCTACGAGCAGTACTTC
CDR3aa: CASSVRQAKVSYEQYF

j_gene: TRBJ2-3
len: 13
v_gene: TRBV3-1
abundance: few
d_gene: .
CDR3nt: TGTGCCAGCAGCCAACTCAGCACAGATACGCAGTATTTT
CDR3aa: CASSQLSTDTQYF

j_gene: TRBJ2-1
len: 13
v_gene: TRBV27
abundance: .
d_gene: TRBD1
CDR3nt: TGTGCCACCCGGACAGGGGGCGGGGATGAGCAGTTCTTC
CDR3aa: CATRTGGGDEQFF

j_gene: TRBJ1-1
len: 15
v_gene: TRBV9
abundance: .
d_gene: .
CDR3nt: TGTGCCAGCAGCGTAGAGGGGAGATTGAACACTGAAGCTTTCTTT
CDR3aa: CASSVEGRLNTEAFF

j_gene: TRBJ2-3
len: 18
v_gene: TRBV9
abundance: .
d_gene: .
CDR3nt: TGTGCCAGCAGCGTAAGGGACTCCTCCGGGGCTAGCACAGATACGCAGTATTTT
CDR3aa: CASSVRDSSGASTDTQYF

j_gene: TRBJ1-2
len: 14
v_gene: TRBV7-2
abundance: few
d_gene: .
CDR3nt: TGTGCCAGCAGCTCAGACTGGGCCCGAAGGGGCTACACCTTC
CDR3aa: CASSSDWARRGYTF

j_gene: TRBJ2-1
len: 15
v_gene: TRBV29-1
abundance: many
d_gene: TRBD2
CDR3nt: TGCAGCGTTGACTTCATGGTAGCGGGGGGGAATGAGCAGTTCTTC
CDR3aa: CSVDFMVAGGNEQFF

j_gene: TRBJ2-3
len: 14
v_gene: TRBV4-1
abundance: many
d_gene: .
CDR3nt: TGCGCCAGCAGCCAAGTCGTCTTCACAGATACGCAGTATTTT
CDR3aa: CASSQVVFTDTQYF

j_gene: TRBJ1-6
len: 14
v_gene: TRBV30
abundance: .
d_gene: TRBD1
CDR3nt: TGTGCCTGGGGTCGACAGGGGCGGAATTCACCCCTCCACTTT
CDR3aa: CAWGRQGRNSPLHF

j_gene: TRBJ1-1
len: 16
v_gene: TRBV5-1
abundance: .
d_gene: .
CDR3nt: TGCGCCAGCAGCTTGGGCGGTCGTATAGGGAACACTGAAGCTTTCTTT
CDR3aa: CASSLGGRIGNTEAFF

j_gene: TRBJ2-7
len: 15
v_gene: TRBV19
abundance: many
d_gene: TRBD1
CDR3nt: TGTGCCAGTACCCCCCGCGAGGGACAGTCCTACGAGCAGTACTTC
CDR3aa: CASTPREGQSYEQYF

j_gene: TRBJ2-7
len: 14
v_gene: TRBV20-1
abundance: .
d_gene: .
CDR3nt: TGCAGTGCTAGAAGCCAACTACATGGCCACGAGCAGTACTTC
CDR3aa: CSARSQLHGHEQYF

j_gene: TRBJ2-7
len: 14
v_gene: TRBV6-1
abundance: .
d_gene: TRBD1
CDR3nt: TGTGCCAGCAGCAGGGGACAGGCCTCCTATGAGCAGTACTTC
CDR3aa: CASSRGQASYEQYF

j_gene: TRBJ2-7
len: 13
v_gene: TRBV12-3/TRBV12-4
abundance: many
d_gene: .
CDR3nt: TGTGCCAGCAGTTTCAAAAGGGCTGGTGAGCAGTACTTC
CDR3aa: CASSFKRAGEQYF

j_gene: TRBJ2-5
len: 16
v_gene: TRBV7-2
abundance: .
d_gene: .
CDR3nt: TGTGCCAGCAGCTTAGCCGGGGGCTTCGGGGGAGAGACCCAGTACTTC
CDR3aa: CASSLAGGFGGETQYF

j_gene: TRBJ2-1
len: 15
v_gene: TRBV10-3
abundance: once
d_gene: TRBD1
CDR3nt: TGTGCCATCAGTGACGGGACAGGGCAATACAATGAGCAGTTCTTC
CDR3aa: CAISDGTGQYNEQFF

j_gene: TRBJ1-4
len: 16
v_gene: TRBV5-1
abundance: .
d_gene: .
CDR3nt: TGCGCCAGCAGCTTGTCCGGGGTGGCAACTAATGAAAAACTGTTTTTT
CDR3aa: CASSLSGVATNEKLFF